This T cell receptor (beta chain) emerged from a study of control samples from healthy donors and cancer patients. Using immunoSEQ multiplex PCR, the repertoire was profiled, and TCRdb retains in-frame clones only, with some absent. The sample records about 170,000 clones, roughly 93% being singletons. The CDR3 contains 14 residues. V was shortened by 3 bases and J by 1 base, with 10 bases between the two germline ends. Germline lookup yields CDR1 LNHDA and CDR2 SQIVND (reference sequence). The rearrangement uses TRBV19 and TRBJ2-7; D may be TRBD1 or TRBD2 (5 bases each). The clonotype comes from a woman aged 60 to 75 in good health. Sequencing was done on a sample of blood. The CDR3 DNA follows: TGTGCCAGTAGTATCCGGGGCCCTTCCTACGAGCAGTACTTC. Its translation: CASSIRGPSYEQYF.